A single sample gave rise to the 32 T cell receptor beta chains below, sequenced in a study of CD8 T cells in Susac syndrome. An amount of RNA that ranged from roughly 0.5 to 1 ug was reverse transcribed with random hexamers. TCRdb called the immunoSEQ multiplex PCR reads again in MiXCR, with one record for every CDR3 protein. In the table there are approximately 120,000 distinct CDR3 sequences, roughly 95% of which are singletons. The sequenced sample was CD4+ T cells from PBMCs. The origin of the receptors is a human donor in good health.

The rearrangement joins TRBV7-2 to TRBJ1-1, with 7 bases identical to TRBD1. V dropped 5 bases and J dropped 4; count of bases not matched to a gene: 7. The CDR3 loop spans 14 amino acids. CDR1 and CDR2 (germline): SGHTA, FQGNSA. The CDR3 region has the DNA TGTGCCAGCAGCAAAACAGGGGCAGGCACTGAAGCTTTCTTT. This gives the protein CASSKTGAGTEAFF.

The V gene is TRBV27, the J gene TRBJ2-1; 10 positions match TRBD1. Germline trimming cut 5 bases from V and 2 bases from J; bases unmatched to any gene: 3. The CDR3 has 15 residues. Germline V CDR1 and CDR2: MNHEY, SMNVEV (reference sequence). The chain's CDR3 is CASSRDRGPYNEQFF. CDR3 DNA: TGTGCCAGCAGTCGTGACAGGGGGCCCTACAATGAGCAGTTCTTC.

The J gene is TRBJ2-7, the V gene TRBV4-3, with D uncertain. This CDR3 region has 15 residues. V shed 0 bases and J shed 2 bases, with 11 bases lying between them. Looked up from germline, CDR1 is LGHNA and CDR2 is YSLEER. The DNA for the CDR3 is TGCGCCAGCAGCCAAGATCTTAGGGTGACCTACGAGCAGTACTTC. This sequence encodes CASSQDLRVTYEQYF.

V is TRBV20-1 and J is TRBJ2-7; 9 positions agree with TRBD2. This CDR3 has 14 amino acids. Germline values: CDR1 DFQATT, CDR2 SNEGSKA (reference sequence). V was pared by 5 bases and J by 2 bases, with 7 bases of the junction left unmatched. CDR3 DNA sequence: TGCAGTGCTCGAATCGCTAGCGGGGCCTACGAGCAGTACTTC. Protein product: CSARIASGAYEQYF.

This chain links TRBV12-3 or TRBV12-4 with TRBJ2-7; D unclear. The CDR3 is made up of 11 amino acids. V lost 6 bases and J lost 6, with 9 bases in between. CDR3 residues: CASSAYSEQYF. The CDR3 coding sequence is TGTGCCAGCAGCGCATATAGCGAGCAGTACTTC.

The V and J genes are TRBV19 and TRBJ2-7; 7 nucleotides align to TRBD1. V gave up 3 bases and J gave up 6 bases; unmatched junction bases: 8. CDR3 size: 14 residues. Germline V lookup: CDR1 LNHDA, CDR2 SQIVND (reference sequence). The CDR3 DNA reads as TGTGCCAGTAGTATTGGACAGGCTTTGGGCGAGCAGTACTTC. Encoded protein: CASSIGQALGEQYF. Combining the CDR3 with reference TRBV19 and TRBJ2-7 gives the whole variable domain DGGITQSPKYLFRKEGQNVTLSCEQNLNHDAMYWYRQDPGQGLRLIYYSQIVNDFQKGDIAEGYSVSREKKESFPLTVTSAQKNPTAFYLCASSIGQALGEQYFGPGTRLTVT.

This clonotype occurred once. V gene TRBV3-1 combines with J gene TRBJ2-7; D is uncertain. The CDR3 is made up of 14 amino acids. The V gene's germline CDR1 is LGHDT and CDR2 YNNKEL (reference sequence). V lost 1 base to trimming and J lost 6 bases, with 13 bases between them. In DNA, the CDR3 is TGTGCCAGCAGCCAAGTCGGCTCTAACGCCGAGCAGTACTTC. Protein: CASSQVGSNAEQYF.

The chain employs TRBV28 and TRBJ1-5; D gene unclear. The V gene's germline CDR1 is MDHEN and CDR2 SYDVKM. This CDR3 region has 15 residues. Trimming took 2 bases from V and 4 from J, leaving 12 bases between them. In DNA, the CDR3 is TGTGCCAGCAGTTTAGGAGGATTCCCTAATCAGCCCCAGCATTTT. Translated, it gives CASSLGGFPNQPQHF.

The chain recombines TRBV5-4 with TRBJ2-5; D remains unclear. Germline loops: CDR1 SGHNT, CDR2 YYREEE (reference sequence). CDR3 length: 14 amino acids. V dropped 6 bases and J dropped 4 bases, with 16 bases sitting between them. Here the CDR3 DNA reads TGTGCCAGCACCCCCCGTGGGAATGGAGAGACCCAGTACTTC. This gives the protein CASTPRGNGETQYF.

The rearrangement uses TRBV23-1 and TRBJ1-2, with 9 bases aligning to TRBD1. TRBV23-1 is an open reading frame whose function is uncertain. The CDR3 loop spans 21 amino acids. V lost 0 bases and J lost 0; bases outside the gene matches: 17. CDR3: CASSQSMRGGQGPTTNYGYTF. Here the CDR3 DNA reads TGCGCCAGCAGTCAATCGATGAGGGGTGGACAGGGGCCGACCACTAACTATGGCTACACCTTC.

This chain connects TRBV19 to TRBJ2-7; no clear D gene. From germline, CDR1 is LNHDA and CDR2 SQIVND (reference sequence). The germline V and J ends were trimmed by 3 bases and 2 bases, with 8 bases remaining between them. The CDR3 totals 13 residues. Here the CDR3 DNA reads TGTGCCAGTAGTATCAGCCTGGCCTACGAGCAGTACTTC. This translates into CASSISLAYEQYF.

This chain joins TRBV30 and TRBJ1-1; 9 bases fit TRBD1. This CDR3 region has 13 residues. V was clipped by 5 bases and J by 6 bases; unmatched bases: 7. CDR1 GTSNPN and CDR2 SVGIG come from the germline V gene (reference sequence). CDR3 sequence (DNA): TGTGCCTGGGCTAGAACAGGGGGCTCTGAAGCTTTCTTT. Residues: CAWARTGGSEAFF.

The chain couples TRBV19 to TRBJ1-1; D call uncertain. The CDR3 sequence is 16 residues long. The V end was cut by 7 bases, the J end by 3 bases, with 21 bases between. In germline, CDR1 is LNHDA, CDR2 SQIVND (reference sequence). The CDR3 nucleotides read TGTGCCAGTATTCAAACCGGGCGGGGAAGACACACTGAAGCTTTCTTT. Residues: CASIQTGRGRHTEAFF.

The chain has TRBV5-6 and TRBJ2-7, with a possible D match to TRBD1 (5 bases). Between the trimmed V and J ends, which lost 7 bases and 2 bases, there was a span of 16 bases. The CDR3 extends over 14 amino acids. In germline, CDR1 is SGHDT, CDR2 YYEEEE. This CDR3 is CASATVQVPYEQYF. DNA of the CDR3: TGTGCCAGCGCGACCGTACAGGTTCCCTACGAGCAGTACTTC.

The chain joins TRBV29-1 to TRBJ2-3; weak D call: TRBD1 (6 bases). Trimming removed 8 bases at V and 6 bases at J, with 21 bases between. The CDR3 has 14 amino acids. Germline values: CDR1 SQVTM, CDR2 ANQGSEA. The CDR3 DNA sequence: TGCAGCATCCAGCGTCCAGGGGCGCGGGATACGCAGTATTTT. Protein sequence: CSIQRPGARDTQYF.

V gene TRBV29-1 combines with J gene TRBJ2-3, with D tentatively TRBD2 (6 bases). There are 12 residues in the CDR3. V was clipped by 5 bases and J by 4 bases, with 10 bases between them. The germline CDR1 and CDR2 sequences are SQVTM and ANQGSEA. The CDR3 nucleotides read TGCAGCGTTACATCGGGGGCAGATACGCAGTATTTT. Encoded protein: CSVTSGADTQYF.

Here the CDR3 DNA reads TGTGCCAGCTCCGGACAGGGAATGTATCAGCCCCAGCATTTT. Translating it yields CASSGQGMYQPQHF. The chain is built from TRBV25-1 and TRBJ1-5; the match to TRBD1 covers 8 bases. The CDR3 has 14 residues. Germline CDR1 and CDR2: MGHDK and SYGVNS. With 8 bases clipped from V and 5 bases from J, the junction kept 8 bases outside the gene matches. The full variable domain, with the rest looked up from reference TRBV25-1 and TRBJ1-5, is EADIYQTPRYLVIGTGKKITLECSQTMGHDKMYWYQQDPGMELHLIHYSYGVNSTEKGDLSSESTVSRIRTEHFPLTLESARPSHTSQYLCASSGQGMYQPQHFGDGTRLSIL.

The chain recombines TRBV29-1 with TRBJ2-7, with TRBD2 matching 8 bases. The CDR3 has 12 amino acids. From germline, CDR1 is SQVTM and CDR2 ANQGSEA. With V trimmed by 4 bases and J by 4 bases, 3 bases remained unmatched. Here the CDR3 reads CSVGQREYEQYF. The CDR3 coding sequence is TGCAGCGTTGGACAGCGGGAGTACGAGCAGTACTTC.

The chain links TRBV9 to TRBJ2-3; no firm D call. The CDR3 loop spans 12 amino acids. CDR1 is SGDLS and CDR2 is YYNGEE in the germline V gene. V lost 0 bases and J lost 4, with 3 bases in between. CDR3 coding DNA: TGTGCCAGCAGCGTAGGGTCAGATACGCAGTATTTT. It encodes CASSVGSDTQYF.

The chain is built from TRBV2 and TRBJ2-3; 9 bases match TRBD2. V trimming: 4 bases; J trimming: 0 bases; junction bases outside the gene matches: 5. This CDR3 is 16 amino acids long. Germline V gene sequence: CDR1 SNHLY, CDR2 FYNNEI. The CDR3 sequence: CASSGLAGQSTDTQYF. The CDR3 DNA follows: TGTGCCAGCAGTGGCCTAGCGGGGCAGAGCACAGATACGCAGTATTTT.

This chain joins TRBV21-1 and TRBJ1-2; the table's TRBD1 call for D was not verified on the DNA. TRBV21-1 is described as a pseudogene. The length of the CDR3 is 13 residues. The CDR3 bases are TGTGCCAGCAGCAAAGCGCAGGACAGGGGGCACACCTTC. Protein product: CASSKAQDRGHTF.

The rearrangement uses TRBV25-1 and TRBJ1-1; TRBD1 aligns across 11 bases. Unmatched junction bases numbered 5, after V lost 5 bases and J lost 6 bases. Germline lookup yields CDR1 MGHDK and CDR2 SYGVNS. The CDR3 spans 14 residues. CDR3 amino acids: CASSWGDRGSEAFF. The CDR3 DNA is TGTGCCAGCAGTTGGGGGGACAGGGGGTCTGAAGCTTTCTTT.

A single count supports this clonotype. The chain couples TRBV5-1 to TRBJ2-7; unclear D gene. Trimming took 0 bases from V and 3 from J, leaving 16 bases between them. Per the germline V gene, CDR1 is SGHRS and CDR2 is YFSETQ. This CDR3 region has 16 residues. As DNA, the CDR3 is TGCGCCAGCAGCTTGGGATCGAGTAGTGCAGTCTACGAGCAGTACTTC. This translates into CASSLGSSSAVYEQYF. The whole variable domain, filled in from reference TRBV5-1 and TRBJ2-7, reads KAGVTQTPRYLIKTRGQQVTLSCSPISGHRSVSWYQQTPGQGLQFLFEYFSETQRNKGNFPGRFSGRQFSNSRSEMNVSTLELGDSALYLCASSLGSSSAVYEQYFGPGTRLTVT.

The rearrangement links TRBV6-2 or TRBV6-3 to TRBJ2-1, with 11 positions matching TRBD2. This CDR3 spans 16 amino acids. Germline assignment: CDR1 MNHEY and CDR2 SVGEGT. The junction had 8 bases not matched to a gene; V was cut back by 5 bases and J by 5 bases. The CDR3 nucleotides read TGTGCCAGCAGTCGAAATCCTAGCGGGAGGAACAATGAGCAGTTCTTC. Protein: CASSRNPSGRNNEQFF.

CDR3 amino acids: CASTSGSNSYEQYF. The CDR3 nucleotides are TGTGCCAGCACGAGCGGGAGTAACTCCTACGAGCAGTACTTC. The chain has TRBV28 and TRBJ2-7; 8 bases are a match to TRBD2. This CDR3 is 14 amino acids long. Germline CDR1 reads MDHEN; CDR2 reads SYDVKM. The junction had 5 bases not matched to a gene; V was cut back by 7 bases and J by 0 bases.

The chain couples TRBV4-2 to TRBJ1-2; D is uncertain. CDR1 is LGHNA, CDR2 YNFKEQ, per germline. Deletions cut 1 base from V and 5 bases from J, with 11 bases between. CDR3 size: 14 residues. As DNA, the CDR3 is TGTGCCAGCAGCCAAGCGCCATCCACTTATGGCTACACCTTC. Translated: CASSQAPSTYGYTF.

The CDR3 sequence: CASSTTGALGEQYF. The DNA for the CDR3 is TGTGCCAGCAGCACGACAGGGGCCCTGGGCGAGCAGTACTTC. The chain is built from TRBV11-2 and TRBJ2-7, with 8 bases lining up with TRBD1. The germline gives CDR1 SGHAT, CDR2 FQNNGV. The CDR3 runs to 14 residues. After removal of 5 bases from V and 6 bases from J, the junction contained 9 bases not matched to a gene.

This sequence joins TRBV7-2 and TRBJ2-3, with D possibly being TRBD2 (7 bases). CDR1 and CDR2 from the germline V gene are SGHTA and FQGNSA. The CDR3 is 16 residues long. Trimming shortened V by 7 bases and J by 1 base, and 18 bases separated the two germline ends. The CDR3 sequence is CASTRGGGGGTDTQYF. The CDR3 coding sequence is TGTGCCAGCACCAGGGGAGGCGGGGGAGGCACAGATACGCAGTATTTT.

The chain uses TRBV29-1 and TRBJ2-1; a weak D match, TRBD1 (5 bases). V shed 4 bases and J shed 0 bases, with 10 bases lying between them. The CDR3 runs to 14 residues. Germline assignment: CDR1 SQVTM and CDR2 ANQGSEA. CDR3 in amino acids: CSVVRQLSYNEQFF. The DNA for the CDR3 is TGCAGCGTTGTCCGACAGCTCTCCTACAATGAGCAGTTCTTC.

This chain joins TRBV20-1 and TRBJ2-7, with 9 bases identical to TRBD2. CDR3 length: 14 residues. CDR1 and CDR2 from the germline V gene are DFQATT and SNEGSKA (reference sequence). V gave up 1 base and J gave up 2 bases; unmatched junction bases: 3. Here the CDR3 reads CSARVQRGAYEQYF. CDR3 coding DNA: TGCAGTGCTAGAGTTCAGCGGGGGGCCTACGAGCAGTACTTC.

The gene calls are TRBV7-9 and TRBJ1-1; no firm D call. Looked up from germline, CDR1 is SEHNR and CDR2 is FQNEAQ (reference sequence). The V gene lost 5 bases and the J gene lost 8 bases, with 15 bases spanning the gap. CDR3 length equals 13 residues. The CDR3 DNA reads as TGTGCCAGCAGCCCAAGTCCTGCTAGGGAAGCTTTCTTT. Residues: CASSPSPAREAFF.

V usage is TRBV3-1 and J usage is TRBJ1-2; D is ambiguous. The V gene lost 0 bases and the J gene lost 2 bases, with 13 bases spanning the gap. CDR1 LGHDT and CDR2 YNNKEL come from the germline V gene (reference sequence). This CDR3 comprises 16 residues. The chain's CDR3 is CASSQDLSRSNYGYTF. CDR3 coding DNA: TGTGCCAGCAGCCAAGATCTTTCCAGGTCCAACTATGGCTACACCTTC. Drawing the rest from reference TRBV3-1 and TRBJ1-2, the complete variable domain is DTAVSQTPKYLVTQMGNDKSIKCEQNLGHDTMYWYKQDSKKFLKIMFSYNNKELIINETVPNRFSPKSPDKAHLNLHINSLELGDSAVYFCASSQDLSRSNYGYTFGSGTRLTVV.